Sequencing of this T cell receptor (beta chain) was carried out in a study of T cell repertoires and Cas9 in healthy adults. Study-level information: SpCas9-reactive CD4 and CD8 T cells were characterized for potency, cytotoxicity and lineage.

This CDR3 is built from 14 residues. Germline V lookup: CDR1 MNHEY, CDR2 SVGAGI. Trimming took off 6 bases at V and 9 bases at J, with 15 bases between the two ends. Study conclusions and caveats: In vitro, SpCas9-reactive Tregs were reported to curb effector T cell proliferation and function.

A note on this clone: The antigen is not known.

TCRdb's table, derived via immunoSEQ multiplex PCR, lists solely in-frame clones and lacks some. In the table there are 20,000 to 25,000 clones, 80% to 95% of which are singletons. Sequences were obtained from CD4+ effector T cells (CD127+, CD25-, CD137-, CD154-) from PBMCs; culture status not recorded. V gene TRBV6-5 combines with J gene TRBJ1-6, with D possibly being TRBD1 (5 bases). The receptor comes from a human donor in good health. The CDR3 loop is CASRLQLGPSPLHF. The DNA of the CDR3 is TGTGCCAGCAGGTTACAGTTGGGACCTTCACCCCTCCACTTT.